These T cell receptor beta chains were read from a single sample in a study of T-cell reconstitution after alpha-beta-depleted transplantation in children. TCRdb re-called the PCR reads with MiXCR, one entry per CDR3 protein. Here the sample spans over 200,000 distinct CDR3 sequences, 11% being singletons. Sequences were derived from PBMCs, sampled before TCRalphabeta/CD19-depleted stem cell transplant. The receptor source for this set is a child younger than two with acute myeloid leukemia, due to receive a stem cell transplant. CDR3s include the opening cysteine and the closing phenylalanine or tryptophan. D genes are given only for firm matches. Expanded clones get a size class; other rows say once, few or many, or leave the size out.

clone_size j_call d_call v_call cdr3_aa cdr3_nt
many TRBJ2-2 TRBD2 TRBV5-6 CASSFSGGASYTGELFF TGTGCCAGCAGCTTTAGCGGGGGGGCCTCTTACACCGGGGAGCTGTTTTTT
many TRBJ1-5 . TRBV7-9 CASSPESGLNQPQHF TGTGCCAGCAGCCCAGAATCCGGGCTTAATCAGCCCCAGCATTTT
many TRBJ2-6 . TRBV4-2 CASSLDGGPGANVLTF TGTGCCAGCAGCCTAGATGGGGGCCCCGGGGCCAACGTCCTGACTTTC
. TRBJ1-4 TRBD1 TRBV7-2 CASSPSGGAEKLFF TGTGCCAGCAGTCCTTCAGGGGGCGCGGAAAAACTGTTTTTT
many TRBJ1-2 . TRBV15 CATSREVGQGHGYTF TGTGCCACCAGCAGAGAGGTTGGGCAGGGGCATGGCTACACCTTC
many TRBJ2-3 TRBD2 TRBV27 CASGLAGGRTDTQYF TGTGCCAGCGGACTAGCGGGGGGCCGCACAGATACGCAGTATTTT
many TRBJ2-3 . TRBV7-2 CASSVGRDTQYF TGTGCCAGCAGCGTAGGTCGAGATACGCAGTATTTT
many TRBJ1-1 . TRBV10-2 CASIPGRGDTEAFF TGCGCCAGCATCCCGGGGCGAGGGGACACTGAAGCTTTCTTT
many TRBJ1-4 . TRBV7-8 CASSILGAGEKLFF TGTGCCAGCAGCATACTGGGGGCCGGGGAAAAACTGTTTTTT
. TRBJ2-7 TRBD2 TRBV9 CASSVGLAGRYEQYF TGTGCCAGCAGCGTAGGACTAGCGGGACGGTACGAGCAGTACTTC
few TRBJ2-4 TRBD1 TRBV29-1 CSADPGQATRGVKNIQYF TGCAGCGCAGACCCGGGACAGGCCACAAGAGGAGTCAAAAACATTCAGTACTTC
many TRBJ2-1 . TRBV20-1 CSAPRRGFNEQFF TGCAGTGCTCCCCGCAGGGGCTTCAATGAGCAGTTCTTC
many TRBJ2-1 TRBD2 TRBV3-1 CASSQTSGRMFSNEQFF TGTGCCAGCAGCCAAACTAGCGGGAGGATGTTCAGTAATGAGCAGTTCTTC
many TRBJ1-2 . TRBV5-1 CASSLYGDRRIGYTF TGCGCCAGCAGCTTGTATGGGGACCGTCGAATCGGCTACACCTTC
many TRBJ1-1 . TRBV20-1 CSAREAGNTEAFF TGCAGTGCTAGAGAGGCAGGGAACACTGAAGCTTTCTTT
. TRBJ2-1 . TRBV21-1 CASSNSGDRGYNEQFF TGTGCCAGCAGCAATTCGGGGGACAGGGGATACAATGAGCAGTTCTTC
. TRBJ2-3 TRBD2 TRBV6-1 CASTGGNTDTQYF TGTGCCAGCACGGGGGGAAACACAGATACGCAGTATTTT
many TRBJ2-1 TRBD2 TRBV3-1 CASSQLAGGPFSYNEQFF TGTGCCAGCAGCCAATTAGCGGGAGGCCCCTTTTCCTACAATGAGCAGTTCTTC
many TRBJ2-3 . TRBV5-5 CASRYDADTQYF TGTGCCAGCAGATATGACGCAGATACGCAGTATTTT
. TRBJ2-3 . TRBV12-5 CASGLYGDGDTQYF TGTGCTAGTGGTTTGTACGGGGACGGGGATACGCAGTATTTT
many TRBJ2-1 . TRBV2 CASSGPGKQFF TGTGCCAGCAGTGGTCCAGGCAAGCAGTTCTTC
many TRBJ2-3 . TRBV11-2 CASSLDLTDTQYF TGTGCCAGCAGCTTAGATCTTACAGATACGCAGTATTTT
few TRBJ2-3 TRBD2 TRBV7-2 CASSFGIAGYTDTQYF TGTGCCAGCAGCTTCGGGATAGCGGGATACACAGATACGCAGTATTTT
. TRBJ2-3 TRBD2 TRBV6-2/TRBV6-3 CASSSGGTSGPFTDTQYF TGTGCCAGCAGCTCAGGGGGGACTAGCGGCCCGTTCACAGATACGCAGTATTTT
many TRBJ2-7 . TRBV11-1 CASSPTRISSYEQYF TGTGCCAGCAGCCCTACTAGGATAAGCTCCTACGAGCAGTACTTC
many TRBJ2-1 . TRBV7-8 CASSLGVFGNEQFF TGTGCCAGCAGCTTAGGTGTCTTTGGGAATGAGCAGTTCTTC
many TRBJ1-5 . TRBV9 CASRELPQHF TGTGCCAGCAGAGAGCTGCCCCAGCATTTT
. TRBJ2-1 . TRBV2 CASGRELEQFF TGTGCCAGCGGGCGGGAACTTGAGCAGTTCTTC
few TRBJ2-2 TRBD1 TRBV12-3/TRBV12-4 CASSLTGTGSTGELFF TGTGCCAGCAGTTTAACCGGGACAGGGAGTACCGGGGAGCTGTTTTTT